This TCR beta chain is from a study of T cell changes during pregnancy in multiple sclerosis. Germline V lookup: CDR1 SGDLS, CDR2 YYNGEE. The CDR3 is 14 amino acids. Trimming left V 3 bases short and J 2 bases short, with 11 bases between. Clones were sequenced by immunoSEQ multiplex PCR, and TCRdb holds only the in-frame ones, with some missing. The repertoire holds about 35,000 clones, with around nine tenths as singletons. This chain connects TRBV9 to TRBJ2-5; possible D gene TRBD2, 5 bases. Sequencing was performed on CD4+ T cells from peripheral blood mononuclear cells, taken after pregnancy. The clonotype was recovered from a female donor in good health, enrolled as a control in a pregnancy study. The CDR3 DNA is TGTGCCAGCAGCGGCGGACTCATACAAGAGACCCAGTACTTC. This sequence encodes CASSGGLIQETQYF.